Listed below are T cell receptor beta chains from one sample, sequenced in a study of blood T cells in healthy people across ages. TCRdb ran MiXCR on the 5' RACE reads and lists one entry per CDR3 protein. The sample has roughly 1.5 million distinct CDR3 sequences, approximately 43% seen once. Sample: blood. The receptors derive from a woman between 18 and 30 years old in good health. The CDR3 runs from the conserved cysteine through the conserved F or W. Fields, in order: CDR3 DNA, CDR3 protein, D gene, J gene, V gene, clone size. A D gene is named only where the DNA matches it firmly. Expanded clones are given a class, and other clones once, few, many or no size at all.

DNA: TGCAGCGTTGCAGAAACTTACCCTGGAAACACCATATATTTT
CDR3: CSVAETYPGNTIYF
D: .
J: TRBJ1-3
V: TRBV29-1
size: .

DNA: TGTGCCAGCACTTCGGGGCTGCACGGATACGAGCAGTACTTC
CDR3: CASTSGLHGYEQYF
D: .
J: TRBJ2-7
V: TRBV7-9
size: .

DNA: TGTGCCTCCGGGGGACGGCTGGACTACGAGCAGTACTTC
CDR3: CASGGRLDYEQYF
D: .
J: TRBJ2-7
V: TRBV10-3
size: .

DNA: TGTGCCAGCAGTGGTCCTAATCAGCCCCAGCATTTT
CDR3: CASSGPNQPQHF
D: .
J: TRBJ1-5
V: TRBV27
size: few

DNA: TGTGCCAGCAGTTTTAGTCCTAATGAGCAGTTCTTC
CDR3: CASSFSPNEQFF
D: .
J: TRBJ2-1
V: TRBV2
size: few

DNA: TGTGCCATCAGGGGGCCCGTGAACACTGAAGCTTTCTTT
CDR3: CAIRGPVNTEAFF
D: .
J: TRBJ1-1
V: TRBV10-3
size: .

DNA: TGCAGCGTGCAGGGCGGGAGGGAGGCCAATGAGCAGTTCTTC
CDR3: CSVQGGREANEQFF
D: TRBD2
J: TRBJ2-1
V: TRBV29-1
size: .

DNA: TGTGCCAGCAGTTACTCGATTCGCGGGAGTTACCAGTACTTC
CDR3: CASSYSIRGSYQYF
D: TRBD2
J: TRBJ2-5
V: TRBV6-2/TRBV6-3
size: .

DNA: TGTGCCAGCAGCCCGACTAGCGGGAGGGGTCATGGGCAGTTCTTC
CDR3: CASSPTSGRGHGQFF
D: TRBD2
J: TRBJ2-1
V: TRBV6-2/TRBV6-3
size: .

DNA: TGCGCCAGCAGCCAAGATACCGGGACTAGCTTTGAGCAGTTCTTC
CDR3: CASSQDTGTSFEQFF
D: TRBD2
J: TRBJ2-1
V: TRBV4-3
size: many

DNA: TGCAGTGCTCGACCAATTCGGACCTACGAGCAGTACTTC
CDR3: CSARPIRTYEQYF
D: .
J: TRBJ2-7
V: TRBV20-1
size: few

DNA: TGTGCCAGCAGTCCTCTAGCGGGACCCTACTCCTACAATGAGCAGTTCTTC
CDR3: CASSPLAGPYSYNEQFF
D: TRBD2
J: TRBJ2-1
V: TRBV28
size: .

DNA: TGCGCCAGCAGCCAAGATTCAGTGAGCACAGATACGCAGTATTTT
CDR3: CASSQDSVSTDTQYF
D: .
J: TRBJ2-3
V: TRBV4-3
size: .

DNA: TGTGCCAGCAGCTTATTGGGGCCGCTGGGCTACACCTTC
CDR3: CASSLLGPLGYTF
D: .
J: TRBJ1-2
V: TRBV7-9
size: few

DNA: TGTGCCAGCACGGGTAACAGGGGTGAAGCTTTCTTT
CDR3: CASTGNRGEAFF
D: TRBD1
J: TRBJ1-1
V: TRBV6-2/TRBV6-3
size: few

DNA: TGTGCCATCAGTGAGCTCGAGGGGGGAAATACTGAAGCTTTCTTT
CDR3: CAISELEGGNTEAFF
D: .
J: TRBJ1-1
V: TRBV10-3
size: few

DNA: TGTGCCAGCAGGGATCGACATGAAAAACTGTTTTTT
CDR3: CASRDRHEKLFF
D: .
J: TRBJ1-4
V: TRBV6-1
size: .

DNA: TGCAGTGCTAGAAGGGGGGAATGGAGAAAGTTCTATGGCTACACCTTC
CDR3: CSARRGEWRKFYGYTF
D: .
J: TRBJ1-2
V: TRBV20-1
size: .

DNA: TGCAGTGCTAGAGATCGGGGAAGCGTCTCCTACGAGCAGTACTTC
CDR3: CSARDRGSVSYEQYF
D: .
J: TRBJ2-7
V: TRBV20-1
size: few

DNA: TGTGCCAGCAGTTATGGCAGGGGAAACACTGAAGCTTTCTTT
CDR3: CASSYGRGNTEAFF
D: .
J: TRBJ1-1
V: TRBV6-5
size: few

DNA: TGTGCCAGCAGTTACTCTCCGGGGACTAGCGTCTCCTACGAGCAGTACTTC
CDR3: CASSYSPGTSVSYEQYF
D: TRBD2
J: TRBJ2-7
V: TRBV6-5
size: many

DNA: TGTGCCAGCACCTCTGCGGGGATCCCTGAAGCTTTCTTT
CDR3: CASTSAGIPEAFF
D: .
J: TRBJ1-1
V: TRBV12-3/TRBV12-4
size: .

DNA: TGTGCCAGCAGCTTACCGGGTTGGGATCAGCCCCAGCATTTT
CDR3: CASSLPGWDQPQHF
D: .
J: TRBJ1-5
V: TRBV7-9
size: .

DNA: TGTGCCTGGAGAGCTTCGGTGAACACTGAAGCTTTCTTT
CDR3: CAWRASVNTEAFF
D: .
J: TRBJ1-1
V: TRBV30
size: .

DNA: TGTGCCAGCAGTGCCGTAGGGAGCTCCTACAATGAGCAGTTCTTC
CDR3: CASSAVGSSYNEQFF
D: .
J: TRBJ2-1
V: TRBV4-2
size: .

DNA: TGTGCCAGCAGCCCCCCAGGGAAGAATGAAAAACTGTTTTTT
CDR3: CASSPPGKNEKLFF
D: .
J: TRBJ1-4
V: TRBV28
size: .

DNA: TGTGCCAGCAGCCATCGACAGGGAGCTCTGGACTATGGCTACACCTTC
CDR3: CASSHRQGALDYGYTF
D: TRBD1
J: TRBJ1-2
V: TRBV7-9
size: .

DNA: TGTGCCAGCAGACTTCAGGGTTTGGGCGAGCAGTACTTC
CDR3: CASRLQGLGEQYF
D: .
J: TRBJ2-7
V: TRBV27
size: .

DNA: TGCGCCAGCAGCCTCGGGACAGACAATTCCTACGAGCAGTACTTC
CDR3: CASSLGTDNSYEQYF
D: TRBD1
J: TRBJ2-7
V: TRBV4-1
size: few

DNA: TGCGCCAGCAGCTTAGCTGACAGGGCTACGAACTATGGCTACACCTTC
CDR3: CASSLADRATNYGYTF
D: TRBD1
J: TRBJ1-2
V: TRBV5-1
size: .

DNA: TGTGCCATCCAGACGGGGAACACTGAAGCTTTCTTT
CDR3: CAIQTGNTEAFF
D: .
J: TRBJ1-1
V: TRBV7-9
size: few

DNA: TGCAGCGCCGTCGACAGCTACGAGCAGTACTTC
CDR3: CSAVDSYEQYF
D: .
J: TRBJ2-7
V: TRBV29-1
size: many

DNA: TGTGCCAGCAGCTACGGCGCGGAGTCCTACAATGAGCAGTTCTTC
CDR3: CASSYGAESYNEQFF
D: .
J: TRBJ2-1
V: TRBV6-2/TRBV6-3
size: .

DNA: TGTGCCAGCAGCTTCGACAGGGGACCTAACTATGGCTACACCTTC
CDR3: CASSFDRGPNYGYTF
D: TRBD1
J: TRBJ1-2
V: TRBV7-2
size: few

DNA: TGTGCCATCAGGACCACCTTCGGGGGGCGGTTCTTC
CDR3: CAIRTTFGGRFF
D: .
J: TRBJ2-1
V: TRBV10-3
size: .

DNA: TGCGCCAGCAGCTTGTTTGCCGGGAGGTACCAAGAGACCCAGTACTTC
CDR3: CASSLFAGRYQETQYF
D: TRBD2
J: TRBJ2-5
V: TRBV5-1
size: .

DNA: TGTACCAGCAGCTTATCATCGGGAGCAGGGGGCGGTTTTCACTACGAGCAGTACTTC
CDR3: CTSSLSSGAGGGFHYEQYF
D: TRBD1
J: TRBJ2-7
V: TRBV7-2
size: .

DNA: TGTGCCAGCAGTTACCAGGGACAGCTCTACGAGCAGTACTTC
CDR3: CASSYQGQLYEQYF
D: TRBD1
J: TRBJ2-7
V: TRBV12-3/TRBV12-4
size: .

DNA: TGTGCCAGCAGCTTTAGGACATACACCTACGAGCAGTACTTC
CDR3: CASSFRTYTYEQYF
D: .
J: TRBJ2-7
V: TRBV11-2
size: .

DNA: TGCAGCCCACTGGACCTGGGCGGTGAGCAGTTCTTC
CDR3: CSPLDLGGEQFF
D: .
J: TRBJ2-1
V: TRBV29-1
size: .

DNA: TGCGCCAGCAGCCAGATGACCGGGCTGAGCACAGATACGCAGTATTTT
CDR3: CASSQMTGLSTDTQYF
D: .
J: TRBJ2-3
V: TRBV4-3
size: few

DNA: TGTGCCAGCAGTCCCGGGACTACCTTCTTTGATACGCAGTATTTT
CDR3: CASSPGTTFFDTQYF
D: TRBD2
J: TRBJ2-3
V: TRBV6-2/TRBV6-3
size: .